This TCR beta chain was obtained from a study of regulatory dendritic cells for organ transplantation. The CDR3 covers 14 residues. Trimming cost V 4 bases and J 1 base, with 14 bases left between them. Germline V gene data show CDR1 as SQVTM and CDR2 as ANQGSEA. The data were produced by immunoSEQ multiplex PCR, yet TCRdb's version contains in-frame clones alone and is incomplete. In the table there are 30,000 to 40,000 clones, approximately 88% of which are singletons. Memory T cells were CD45RO+, naive were CD45RA+, sorted by FACS. A remark on this clone: Its cognate antigen is unknown.

Findings and limits, study-wide: Memory CD8+ clonal expansion seemed more limited with regulatory than mature dendritic cells.

The receptor's source is a human donor in good health. The sequencing sample was made of naive CD4+ T cells from blood. The subset is: CD45RA+ naive T cells. This sequence joins TRBV29-1 and TRBJ2-7; a possible D gene is TRBD2 (5 bases). CDR3 protein: CSVVGSQESYEQYF. The CDR3, as DNA: TGCAGCGTTGTGGGGAGCCAGGAATCCTACGAGCAGTACTTC.